One and the same sample provided the 19 T cell receptor beta chains below, sequenced in a study of cytomegalovirus exposure and HLA in healthy donors. A multiplex PCR was run with 60 Vbeta primers and 13 Jbeta primers. Clones were sequenced by immunoSEQ multiplex PCR, and TCRdb holds only the in-frame ones, with some missing. The data show some 150,000 clones, approximately 9% seen once. Sequenced: PBMCs. These receptors were collected from a woman in her thirties or forties in good health and CMV-seropositive.

This clone was recorded a few times. The V call is TRBV2, the J call TRBJ1-2; a weak D match, TRBD1 (5 bases). Germline V lookup: CDR1 SNHLY, CDR2 FYNNEI. Trimming shortened V by 7 bases and J by 4 bases, and 13 bases separated the two germline ends. This CDR3 spans 13 amino acids. Here the CDR3 DNA reads TGTGCCAGCATCGCAGGGTCCAGCTATGGCTACACCTTC. Its translation: CASIAGSSYGYTF.

This clone was recorded a few times. The CDR3 DNA is TGTGCCAGCAGCTTGGACAGGGGACAAAGTTCACCCCTCCACTTT. This gives the protein CASSLDRGQSSPLHF. The chain uses TRBV5-4 and TRBJ1-6; 7 bases map to TRBD1. Germline trimming cut 0 bases from V and 9 bases from J; bases unmatched to any gene: 6. This CDR3 is 15 amino acids long. CDR1 is SGHNT and CDR2 is YYREEE in the germline V gene (reference sequence).

This clone turned up a few times. The chain joins TRBV6-5 to TRBJ2-5, with 8 bases fitting TRBD2. J lost 4 bases, V lost 6 bases, and 4 bases had no gene match. The CDR3 totals 13 residues. Germline CDR1 MNHEY, CDR2 SVGAGI. For the CDR3, the DNA is TGTGCCAGCAGACCGGGACTAGGAGAGACCCAGTACTTC. It encodes CASRPGLGETQYF.

This chain uses TRBV29-1 with TRBJ1-2, with D tentatively TRBD1 (5 bases). Germline V gene lookup returns CDR1 SQVTM and CDR2 ANQGSEA. The CDR3 covers 17 residues. The V end was cut by 4 bases, the J end by 4 bases, with 25 bases between. The CDR3 DNA reads TGCAGCGTTGTCAATGGGGTCAGGGAGGCGGACGGCTATGGCTACACCTTC. Amino acids: CSVVNGVREADGYGYTF.

The sample holds a few counts of this clone. V and J are TRBV29-1 and TRBJ2-1; 9 bases align to TRBD1. The length of the CDR3 is 18 residues. Germline loops: CDR1 SQVTM, CDR2 ANQGSEA. V lost 0 bases, J lost 4 bases, and 13 bases stayed unmatched. The CDR3 sequence: CSVEDISWTGVAYNEQFF. The CDR3, as DNA: TGCAGCGTTGAAGATATTAGTTGGACAGGGGTGGCGTACAATGAGCAGTTCTTC.

The chain uses TRBV28 and TRBJ1-2; D perhaps matches TRBD1 (5 bases). CDR1 is MDHEN and CDR2 is SYDVKM in the germline V gene. This CDR3 has 14 residues. The V and J ends lost 3 bases and 4 bases respectively, with 12 bases between them. In DNA, the CDR3 is TGTGCCAGCAGTTTGGGGCAGGAAACCTATGGCTACACCTTC. It yields the protein CASSLGQETYGYTF.

The gene calls are TRBV7-9 and TRBJ2-7, with 9 bases matching TRBD1. The J segment lost 5 bases and the V segment lost 5 bases, leaving 4 bases of the junction unmatched. CDR1 SEHNR and CDR2 FQNEAQ come from the germline V gene (reference sequence). This CDR3 has 13 residues. The CDR3 nucleotides read TGTGCCAGCAGCAGGGACAGGGACCACGAGCAGTACTTC. Translated, it gives CASSRDRDHEQYF.

The chain couples TRBV7-9 to TRBJ1-2, with 9 bases matching TRBD1. Losses at the gene ends were 10 bases for V and 5 bases for J; bases not matched to a gene: 8. Germline CDR1 reads SEHNR; CDR2 reads FQNEAQ (reference sequence). The CDR3 is 13 amino acids. The chain's CDR3 is CATTEQGAYGYTF. CDR3 coding DNA: TGTGCCACCACGGAACAGGGGGCATATGGCTACACCTTC.

The chain combines TRBV7-9 with TRBJ1-1; the D gene is possibly TRBD1 (6 bases). Trimming cost V 5 bases and J 0 bases, with 13 bases left between them. Germline V gene sequence: CDR1 SEHNR, CDR2 FQNEAQ (reference sequence). This CDR3 has 15 amino acids. CDR3 nucleotides: TGTGCCAGCAGCGCCCACAGGGCCATGAACACTGAAGCTTTCTTT. Protein sequence: CASSAHRAMNTEAFF.

This clone has more than one count but fewer than ten. The chain joins TRBV5-1 to TRBJ2-3, with a tentative D call TRBD2 (6 bases). Trimming stripped 0 bases from V and 2 bases from J, with 13 bases between. This CDR3 contains 16 residues. The germline CDR1 and CDR2 sequences are SGHRS and YFSETQ. CDR3 protein: CASSLAGGDPTDTQYF. CDR3 nucleotide sequence: TGCGCCAGCAGCTTGGCGGGCGGGGACCCCACAGATACGCAGTATTTT.

The table lists this clone with a few counts. This chain joins TRBV5-4 and TRBJ1-6; D is unclear. This CDR3 has 14 residues. V lost 3 bases to trimming and J lost 9 bases, with 13 bases between them. Germline lookup yields CDR1 SGHNT and CDR2 YYREEE (reference sequence). The CDR3 loop is CASSSGSYGSPLHF. In nucleotides, the CDR3 is TGTGCCAGCAGCTCGGGATCTTATGGTTCACCCCTCCACTTT.

The CDR3, as DNA: TGCGCCAGCAGCCAAAGGGCTAGCGGGGGGGGAGAGACCCAGTACTTC. Translation gives CASSQRASGGGETQYF. The chain joins TRBV4-1 to TRBJ2-5; 12 bases line up with TRBD2. This CDR3 region has 16 residues. V gave up 2 bases and J gave up 4 bases; unmatched junction bases: 5. The germline V gene encodes CDR1 MGHRA and CDR2 YSYEKL.

The CDR3 loop reads CASSHDRGSAVNTEAFF. CDR3 bases: TGCGCCAGCAGCCATGACCGGGGTTCGGCGGTGAACACTGAAGCTTTCTTT. The chain couples TRBV4-1 to TRBJ1-1, with D hard to call. Per germline, CDR1 MGHRA and CDR2 YSYEKL. Trimming took off 3 bases at V and 0 bases at J, with 17 bases between the two ends. The CDR3 is 17 residues long.

V usage is TRBV11-2 and J usage is TRBJ1-2; unclear D gene. V gave up 7 bases and J gave up 4 bases, with 13 bases separating them. Germline CDR1 reads SGHAT; CDR2 reads FQNNGV. The CDR3 totals 13 residues. In nucleotides, the CDR3 is TGTGCCAGCAACCTAGGTGGCAGCTATGGCTACACCTTC. Translating it yields CASNLGGSYGYTF.

This clone was seen a handful of times. The chain joins TRBV7-2 to TRBJ1-1; no clear D. This CDR3 region has 15 residues. Germline V gene data show CDR1 as SGHTA and CDR2 as FQGNSA. Trimming removed 0 bases from V and 5 bases from J, with 13 bases in between. The CDR3 region has the DNA TGTGCCAGCAGCTTAGCTTCAGGTGGAGGAACTGAAGCTTTCTTT. Protein product: CASSLASGGGTEAFF.

This clone was detected a few times. The chain combines TRBV5-1 with TRBJ2-7, with 12 bases lining up with TRBD2. This CDR3 has 15 amino acids. CDR1 SGHRS and CDR2 YFSETQ come from the germline V gene. The trim removed 6 bases at V and 5 bases at J, leaving 9 bases unmatched. The CDR3 loop reads CASTILGLAGNEQYF. Written as DNA, the CDR3 is TGCGCCAGCACCATACTAGGACTAGCGGGGAACGAGCAGTACTTC.

The chain links TRBV10-3 to TRBJ1-3; 7 bases match TRBD1. The CDR3 has 14 residues. Trimming removed 2 bases from V and 2 bases from J; junction bases left unmatched: 0. Germline V lookup: CDR1 ENHRY, CDR2 SYGVKD. The CDR3 region has the DNA TGTGCCATCAGTGAGGACAGGGCTGGAAACACCATATATTTT. It specifies CAISEDRAGNTIYF.

This clone was observed a few times. The chain joins TRBV18 to TRBJ2-3; tentatively, D is TRBD1 (6 bases). This CDR3 comprises 15 residues. Trimming shortened V by 2 bases and J by 1 base, and 10 bases separated the two germline ends. Germline CDR1 is KGHSH and CDR2 is LQKENI. The CDR3 protein is CASSPGGAGTDTQYF. DNA of the CDR3: TGTGCCAGCTCACCAGGGGGCGCTGGCACAGATACGCAGTATTTT.

This chain uses TRBV7-2 with TRBJ1-2, with D tentatively TRBD1 (6 bases). The length of the CDR3 is 13 residues. Trimming took off 4 bases at V and 2 bases at J, with 8 bases between the two ends. Germline CDR1 reads SGHTA; CDR2 reads FQGNSA. The CDR3 DNA sequence: TGTGCCAGCAGCTCCGGACAGAACTATGGCTACACCTTC. Its protein product is CASSSGQNYGYTF.